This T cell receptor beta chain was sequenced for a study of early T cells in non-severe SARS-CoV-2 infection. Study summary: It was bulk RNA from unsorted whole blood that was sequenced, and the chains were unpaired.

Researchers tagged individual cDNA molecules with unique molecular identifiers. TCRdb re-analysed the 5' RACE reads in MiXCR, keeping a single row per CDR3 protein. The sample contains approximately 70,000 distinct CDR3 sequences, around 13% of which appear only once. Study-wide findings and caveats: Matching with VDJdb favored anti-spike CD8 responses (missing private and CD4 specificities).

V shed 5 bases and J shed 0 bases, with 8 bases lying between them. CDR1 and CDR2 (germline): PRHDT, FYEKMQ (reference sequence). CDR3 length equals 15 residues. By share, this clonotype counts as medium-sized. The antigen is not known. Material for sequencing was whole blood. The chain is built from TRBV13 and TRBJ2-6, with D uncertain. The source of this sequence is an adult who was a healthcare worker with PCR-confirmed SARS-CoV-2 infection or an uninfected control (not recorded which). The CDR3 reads CASSPGLSGANVLTF. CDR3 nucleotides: TGTGCCAGCAGCCCCGGCCTCTCTGGGGCCAACGTCCTGACTTTC. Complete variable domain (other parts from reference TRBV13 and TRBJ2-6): AAGVIQSPRHLIKEKRETATLKCYPIPRHDTVYWYQQGPGQDPQFLISFYEKMQSDKGSIPDRFSAQQFSDYHSELNMSSLELGDSALYFCASSPGLSGANVLTFGAGSRLTVL.